The T cell receptor beta chain under discussion was sequenced for a study of early T cells in non-severe SARS-CoV-2 infection. Turning to the study itself: Unsorted whole-blood RNA was sequenced in bulk, leaving chains unpaired. Study conclusions and caveats: Using VDJdb, the matching emphasized anti-spike CD8 responses while missing private and CD4 specificities.

Researchers attached unique molecular identifiers to individual cDNA molecules. From the 5' RACE reads, TCRdb called clonotypes with MiXCR, one entry per CDR3 protein. The table records around 79,000 distinct CDR3 sequences, over 9% of them present only once. CDR3 size: 15 residues. The ends lost 6 bases at V and 0 bases at J; junction bases unmatched: 4. CDR1 is MNHEY, CDR2 SVGEGT, per germline. In this sample, this clonotype turned up a few times. Its antigen remains unidentified. This TCR was sampled from an adult who was a healthcare worker with PCR-confirmed SARS-CoV-2 infection or an uninfected control (not recorded which). The rearrangement links TRBV6-2 or TRBV6-3 to TRBJ2-2; the match to TRBD2 covers 7 bases. The sequencing used whole blood, collected at baseline. The CDR3 nucleotides are TGTGCCAGCAGGCCTAGCGGAACGAACACCGGGGAGCTGTTTTTT. Translating it yields CASRPSGTNTGELFF.